This T cell receptor (beta chain) was sequenced in a study of cytomegalovirus exposure and HLA in healthy donors. Whole-study findings and limits: A later analysis, which compared TCR beta chains of equal frequency, found the HLA-associated ones more clonally expanded.

The primer mix had 60 Vbeta and 13 Jbeta primers. Libraries were prepared by immunoSEQ multiplex PCR; TCRdb keeps only in-frame clonotypes and omits some of them. The sample includes some 140,000 clones, approximately 80% seen only once; the top ten take 2.2%. As to this clone: Its matching antigen is unknown.

This CDR3 spans 16 amino acids. Looked up from germline, CDR1 is SGHNT and CDR2 is YYREEE (reference sequence). The J segment lost 3 bases and the V segment lost 4 bases, leaving 9 bases of the junction unmatched. The genes are TRBV5-4 and TRBJ2-5; TRBD2 agrees at 10 bases. Sequencing was carried out using PBMCs. This clonotype was obtained from a man aged 25 to 45 in good health and CMV-seronegative. This chain's CDR3 is CASSPGKLAGEETQYF. CDR3 in DNA: TGTGCCAGCAGCCCTGGTAAGCTAGCGGGAGAAGAGACCCAGTACTTC.